The rows below give T cell receptor beta chains drawn from one sample of a study of Ad26.COV2.S vaccination and SARS-CoV-2 variants. This table comes from immunoSEQ multiplex PCR, and its TCRdb copy is limited to in-frame clones, with some not included. This sample has under 600,000 clones, with 80% to 90% found just once. Source: peripheral blood, taken in a trial of Ad26.COV2.S vaccine versus placebo. These receptors originate from a person aged 18-60 years who received the Ad26.COV2.S COVID-19 vaccine or a placebo. The CDR3 runs from the conserved cysteine through the conserved F or W. The D gene is left open where the match is weak. Rows may omit the clone size; those that give it use once, few, many or a size class.

TRBJ2-3 | TRBD2 | TRBV18 | - | 18 | CASSPQPLLAGSTDTQYF | TGTGCCAGCTCACCCCAGCCCCTCCTAGCGGGTAGCACAGATACGCAGTATTTT
TRBJ1-2 | - | TRBV12-3/TRBV12-4 | - | 12 | CASSVQGYGYTF | TGTGCCAGCAGCGTGCAGGGGTATGGCTACACCTTC
TRBJ1-1 | - | TRBV2 | - | 17 | CASSELALQVRGTEAFF | TGTGCCAGCAGTGAATTGGCTTTGCAGGTGAGAGGCACTGAAGCTTTCTTT
TRBJ2-1 | - | TRBV11-2 | - | 15 | CASSYIDSIYNEQFF | TGTGCCAGCAGCTACATCGATAGCATTTACAATGAGCAGTTCTTC
TRBJ2-2 | - | TRBV6-1 | - | 15 | CASSERLVPPGELFF | TGTGCCAGCAGTGAACGTTTAGTCCCTCCCGGGGAGCTGTTTTTT
TRBJ1-2 | - | TRBV3-1/TRBV3-2 | - | 18 | CASSLRDILTRGNYGYTF | TGTGCCAGCAGCCTAAGGGACATTTTAACGCGGGGTAACTATGGCTACACCTTC
TRBJ2-7 | - | TRBV5-1 | - | 14 | CASRRDSSSYEQYF | TGCGCCAGCAGGCGGGACAGCAGCTCCTACGAGCAGTACTTC
TRBJ2-2 | TRBD2 | TRBV5-6 | once | 17 | CASSLPSRGGYTGELFF | TGTGCCAGCAGCTTGCCGTCTCGGGGGGGCTACACCGGGGAGCTGTTTTTT
TRBJ1-1 | - | TRBV7-9 | - | 16 | CASSPSVTMLYTEAFF | TGTGCCAGCAGCCCTTCCGTTACGATGCTATACACTGAAGCTTTCTTT
TRBJ1-2 | TRBD1 | TRBV5-1 | - | 14 | CASSYQDRGDGYTF | TGCGCCAGCAGCTATCAAGACAGGGGGGACGGCTACACCTTC
TRBJ1-4 | - | TRBV19 | - | 15 | CASSNRGRQNEKLFF | TGTGCCAGTAGTAATCGGGGACGGCAGAATGAAAAACTGTTTTTT
TRBJ2-7 | TRBD2 | TRBV9 | - | 15 | CASSPRTSGSYEQYF | TGTGCCAGCAGCCCCCGGACTAGCGGATCCTACGAGCAGTACTTC
TRBJ1-5 | - | TRBV27 | - | 13 | CASSRGRNQPQHF | TGTGCCAGCAGCCGGGGGCGCAATCAGCCCCAGCATTTT
TRBJ1-2 | - | TRBV3-1/TRBV3-2 | - | 13 | CASSQGVPYGYTF | TGTGCCAGCAGCCAAGGGGTTCCCTATGGCTACACCTTC
TRBJ1-2 | - | TRBV20-1 | - | 12 | CSASPSNYGYTF | TGCAGTGCTAGTCCCTCTAACTATGGCTACACCTTC
TRBJ1-4 | - | TRBV9 | - | 15 | CASSEGGWTNEKLFF | TGTGCCAGCAGCGAGGGCGGATGGACTAATGAAAAACTGTTTTTT
TRBJ2-3 | - | TRBV5-1 | - | 16 | CASSLGTDLDTDTQYF | TGCGCCAGCAGCTTGGGAACCGACTTAGACACAGATACGCAGTATTTT
TRBJ1-5 | - | TRBV7-2 | - | 13 | CASSSTDNQPQHF | TGTGCCAGCAGCTCCACTGACAATCAGCCCCAGCATTTT
TRBJ2-5 | TRBD2 | TRBV29-1 | - | 13 | CSVVSGRLETQYF | TGCAGCGTTGTTAGCGGGCGTCTAGAGACCCAGTACTTC
TRBJ2-1 | - | TRBV6-5 | few | 12 | CASSYDGNEQFF | TGTGCCAGCAGTTACGACGGCAATGAGCAGTTCTTC
TRBJ1-1 | - | TRBV4-1 | few | 14 | CASSQEGGNTEAFF | TGCGCCAGCAGCCAAGAAGGCGGGAACACTGAAGCTTTCTTT
TRBJ2-7 | - | TRBV12-3/TRBV12-4 | few | 13 | CASSSGLAYEQYF | TGTGCCAGCAGTTCAGGACTGGCCTACGAGCAGTACTTC
TRBJ2-3 | TRBD1 | TRBV5-5 | - | 18 | CASRTTSQGVRGTDTQYF | TGTGCCAGCCGGACAACGAGCCAAGGGGTCAGGGGGACAGATACGCAGTATTTT
TRBJ1-2 | - | TRBV2 | - | 15 | CASRAGQSPNYGYTF | TGTGCCAGCAGGGCTGGACAGTCTCCTAACTATGGCTACACCTTC
TRBJ1-5 | - | TRBV18 | - | 15 | CASSSNQGGNQPQHF | TGTGCCAGCTCATCAAATCAGGGTGGCAATCAGCCCCAGCATTTT
TRBJ2-2 | - | TRBV12-3/TRBV12-4 | - | 12 | CASSFNTGELFF | TGTGCCAGCAGTTTTAACACCGGGGAGCTGTTTTTT
TRBJ2-5 | - | TRBV5-1 | - | 11 | CASTDWETQYF | TGCGCCAGTACCGACTGGGAGACCCAGTACTTC
TRBJ2-5 | - | TRBV9 | - | 16 | CASSYLAVDPQETQYF | TGTGCCAGCAGCTACCTTGCGGTTGACCCCCAAGAGACCCAGTACTTC
TRBJ1-2 | TRBD1 | TRBV19 | - | 14 | CASTAVAGGRGYTF | TGTGCCAGTACGGCGGTAGCAGGGGGCCGTGGCTACACCTTC
TRBJ2-5 | - | TRBV11-2 | once | 14 | CASSLDLSEETQYF | TGTGCCAGCAGCTTGGACCTATCCGAAGAGACCCAGTACTTC
TRBJ1-1 | TRBD1 | TRBV4-1 | once | 15 | CASSGTGTLNTEAFF | TGCGCCAGCAGTGGGACAGGGACATTGAACACTGAAGCTTTCTTT
TRBJ2-1 | TRBD1 | TRBV9 | - | 16 | CASTESGTGDTNEQFF | TGTGCCAGCACCGAATCCGGGACAGGGGATACCAATGAGCAGTTCTTC
TRBJ2-1 | - | TRBV19 | - | 14 | CASRPQGRYNEQFF | TGTGCCAGTAGACCACAGGGCCGGTACAATGAGCAGTTCTTC
TRBJ1-6 | - | TRBV6-1 | - | 14 | CASSVAPYNSPLHF | TGTGCCAGCAGTGTAGCCCCTTATAATTCACCCCTCCACTTT
TRBJ1-4 | - | TRBV6-6 | - | 15 | CASTADGLINEKLFF | TGTGCCAGCACCGCTGACGGATTGATTAATGAAAAACTGTTTTTT
TRBJ1-5 | - | TRBV19 | - | 16 | CASSGQIVYSNQPQHF | TGTGCCAGTAGCGGACAGATTGTTTATAGCAATCAGCCCCAGCATTTT
TRBJ2-1 | - | TRBV7-8 | - | 17 | CASSLDSRGLSYNEQFF | TGTGCCAGCAGCTTAGACTCCCGGGGTCTTTCCTACAATGAGCAGTTCTTC
TRBJ1-1 | TRBD1 | TRBV3-1/TRBV3-2 | - | 14 | CASNRQGLNTEAFF | TGTGCCAGCAACCGACAGGGTCTGAACACTGAAGCTTTCTTT
TRBJ2-3 | TRBD2 | TRBV7-3 | - | 15 | CASGPQAGGSDTQYF | TGTGCCAGCGGGCCACAAGCGGGGGGTTCAGATACGCAGTATTTT
TRBJ1-4 | TRBD1 | TRBV5-4 | once | 18 | CASSRRQGKFATNEKLFF | TGTGCCAGCAGCCGAAGACAGGGGAAGTTTGCAACTAATGAAAAACTGTTTTTT
TRBJ1-2 | - | TRBV19 | - | 12 | CASSITGIGYTF | TGTGCCAGTAGTATTACAGGGATCGGCTACACCTTC
TRBJ1-5 | - | TRBV28 | - | 15 | CASSQKGGFNQPQHF | TGTGCCAGCAGCCAAAAGGGAGGGTTCAATCAGCCCCAGCATTTT
TRBJ2-3 | - | TRBV10-3 | once | 14 | CAISLAASTDTQYF | TGTGCCATCAGTTTGGCGGCTAGCACAGATACGCAGTATTTT
TRBJ2-1 | - | TRBV6-2/TRBV6-3 | - | 13 | CASSYFVRDEQFF | TGTGCCAGCAGTTACTTTGTGCGCGATGAGCAGTTCTTC
TRBJ2-7 | - | TRBV27 | - | 15 | CASSSIGRQSREQYF | TGTGCCAGCAGTTCTATCGGTCGACAGAGTAGGGAGCAGTACTTC
TRBJ2-3 | - | TRBV5-1 | - | 15 | CASSFDRGARDTQYF | TGCGCCAGCAGCTTTGACCGGGGGGCAAGAGATACGCAGTATTTT
TRBJ2-7 | - | TRBV5-6 | - | 14 | CASSLGGGIYEQYF | TGTGCCAGCAGCTTGGGAGGGGGGATCTACGAGCAGTACTTC
TRBJ2-1 | - | TRBV29-1 | - | 14 | CSVAGTVTYNEQFF | TGCAGCGTTGCCGGGACCGTAACCTACAATGAGCAGTTCTTC